This T cell receptor beta chain originates from a study of blood T cell repertoires in COVID-19. Study overall: Some COVID-19 samples were acute and others convalescent; all came from the United States, Italy and Spain. Nucleic acid was either cDNA or gDNA, and it came from T cells, B-cell-depleted T cells, or PBMCs.

Per the original methods: Reference gene primers were amplified, and this amplification served to estimate nucleated cell counts. The protocol was immunoSEQ multiplex PCR, while the TCRdb copy is restricted to in-frame clones and leaves out a portion. V, J and clone size reflect that table, while D and trimming were determined from the DNA. The sample carries approximately 270,000 clones, around nine tenths recorded once. There are 15 residues in the CDR3. The germline V gene has CDR1 SGHVS and CDR2 FQNEAQ. Trimming shortened V by 1 base and J by 2 bases, and 9 bases separated the two germline ends. Only a few counts were recorded for this clone.

The sequencing input was peripheral blood. The chain uses TRBV7-8 and TRBJ1-5; possible D gene TRBD1, 5 bases. The receptor was isolated from a man aged 80 or over with acute or convalescent COVID-19. CDR3 sequence (DNA): TGTGCCAGCAGCTTAGGGCGGGGGGGCAATCAGCCCCAGCATTTT. This gives the protein CASSLGRGGNQPQHF.